This T cell receptor (beta chain) was sequenced during a study of neoadjuvant anti-PD-1 for oral cavity cancer (dated by TCRdb to the early 2020s). As for the study more broadly: Before curative-intent surgical resection, most patients were given three to four biweekly doses of nivolumab at 3 mg/kg. A fourth nivolumab dose was given around day 43 to patients without progression, and definitive surgical resection was performed in those patients on days 50-56. Responders were defined as patients with complete response, partial response or stable disease by RECIST 1.1; non-responders were defined as patients with progression. A roughly 33% response rate was observed in the parent correlative cohort, in which eleven to twelve patients were included. Points the paper makes about the study in general: After neoadjuvant nivolumab, non-responders showed significantly higher T cell clonality (Gini index) in PBMCs than responders did. Higher pretreatment blood Treg/Th17 ratios correlated with both higher pretreatment blood TCRbeta clonality and lower post-treatment tumor TCRbeta clonality. Only three patients per response group were included in the TCR analyses, and larger cohorts for validation were called for by the authors.

For deep sequencing, PBMC libraries mostly used about 0.45 ug of input genomic DNA, with six replicates for each sample. The immunoSEQ hsTCRbeta kit was used to prepare TCRbeta libraries according to the manufacturer's instructions. The finished libraries were brought together in one pool at 2.5 to 3.5 nM, which was then read using an Illumina NovaSeq 6000 S4 flow cell. Processing in the source paper ran as follows. Raw data preprocessing and quality control were performed with the immunoSEQ Analyzer. The analysis was restricted to productive rearrangements, with each unique CDR3 amino acid sequence defining a clonotype. Repertoire clonality was estimated as the Gini-Simpson index, which was computed with the R package tcR. Student's t test was used to compare Gini indices, and Pearson correlation was used to assess associations with tumor size change. This immuneACCESS table, as held by TCRdb, lists in-frame sequences with V and J called but not all clones. Of the missing ones, under half trace to an unresolved V gene in checked studies; the others have no known cause. V and J calls and clone size come straight from that table; D and trimming were deduced from the DNA. For this sample there are thousands of clones; over 70% appear just once. The ten top clones hold 4% to 5% of the sample.

The germline V gene (reference sequence) specifies LNHDA as CDR1 and SQIVND as CDR2. Including cysteine and phenylalanine, the CDR3 has 16 amino acids. Just the 48-base CDR3 DNA is kept, in frame starting at base 1. V was cut back by 5 bases and J by 0 bases, leaving a gap of 14 bases between them. The sample's time point, from its label and the paper: after neoadjuvant nivolumab, at surgical resection. None of the patients had received prior systemic or radiation treatment, and all were newly diagnosed with stage II-IVA oral cavity squamous cell carcinoma. The cohort was composed of patients with HPV-negative, locally advanced oral cavity squamous cell carcinoma. No culture maintenance or expansion was done, as the peripheral blood mononuclear cells went straight to analysis. The samples were obtained from a longitudinal correlative study of a single-arm phase II trial testing neoadjuvant nivolumab in oral cavity squamous cell carcinoma. Subject-matched pre- and post-treatment PBMCs and tumors from three responders and three non-responders were subjected to genomic DNA-based TCRbeta sequencing. Peripheral blood mononuclear cells were collected before nivolumab treatment and again after treatment, at the time of surgery. The Maxwell RSC DNA from Cells kit was used to isolate genomic DNA from PBMCs.

This clone appeared a few times. Its target antigen remains unknown. The record has no base qualities; no much larger clone is one base away. This TCR was recovered from a person aged 35 to 85 with oral cavity squamous cell carcinoma. Recombination joined TRBV19 with TRBJ1-5; matching of 6 bases hints at TRBD1 as the D gene. The material sequenced was PBMCs, taken after nivolumab (anti-PD-1) treatment. The nucleotide sequence reads as follows: TGTGCCAGTAGTCCCCTGAGGGGGAATAGCAATCAGCCCCAGCATTTT. This is translated as CASSPLRGNSNQPQHF.